This TCR beta chain was observed in a study of blood T cell repertoires in COVID-19. About the study: Samples came from the United States, Italy and Spain, spanning acute and convalescent COVID-19.

Losses at the gene ends were 7 bases for V and 4 bases for J; bases not matched to a gene: 11. The CDR3 is 15 residues long. From germline, CDR1 is SGHRS and CDR2 YFSETQ. Authors' methods: Nucleated cell number was recorded as an estimate derived from reference gene primer amplification. The table came from immunoSEQ multiplex PCR; TCRdb's copy has only in-frame clones and leaves some out. V and J calls and clone size are as listed in that table; D and trimming were resolved from the DNA. The sample carries 95,000 to 110,000 clones, over 60% recorded once. The TCR was taken from a man aged 65-85 years with acute or convalescent COVID-19. The J gene is TRBJ2-3, the V gene TRBV5-1; 8 nucleotides match TRBD2. The sample consisted of peripheral blood. The CDR3: CASAFSGAAADTQYF. Written as DNA, the CDR3 is TGCGCCAGCGCCTTTAGCGGGGCGGCGGCAGATACGCAGTATTTT.